This record looks at one T cell receptor (beta chain) sequence and its context. This specimen comes from a study of cytomegalovirus exposure and HLA in healthy donors. This CDR3 has 12 amino acids. The V gene's germline CDR1 is MDHEN and CDR2 SYDVKM. V lost 8 bases, J lost 8 bases, and 12 bases lay in between. PCR employed 60 Vbeta and 13 Jbeta primers. Libraries were prepared by immunoSEQ multiplex PCR; TCRdb keeps only in-frame clonotypes and omits some of them. The sample lists over 250,000 clones, roughly 89% occurring once. The chain carries TRBV28 and TRBJ1-4; D remains unclear. This TCR came from a man in his forties or fifties in good health and CMV-seropositive. Sequencing input: PBMCs. CDR3 sequence: CASARNSEKLFF. CDR3 bases: TGTGCCAGCGCCCGCAACAGCGAAAAACTGTTTTTT.